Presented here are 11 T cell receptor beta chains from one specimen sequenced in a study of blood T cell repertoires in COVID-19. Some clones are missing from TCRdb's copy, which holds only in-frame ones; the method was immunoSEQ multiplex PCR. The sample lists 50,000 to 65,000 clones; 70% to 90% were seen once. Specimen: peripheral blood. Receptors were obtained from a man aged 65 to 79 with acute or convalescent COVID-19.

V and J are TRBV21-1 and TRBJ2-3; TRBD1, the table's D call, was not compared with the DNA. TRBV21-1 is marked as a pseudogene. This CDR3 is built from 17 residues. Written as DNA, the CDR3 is TGTGCCAGCAGCGCATACCGACAGGAGATCCCCACAGATACGCAGTATTTT. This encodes CASSAYRQEIPTDTQYF.

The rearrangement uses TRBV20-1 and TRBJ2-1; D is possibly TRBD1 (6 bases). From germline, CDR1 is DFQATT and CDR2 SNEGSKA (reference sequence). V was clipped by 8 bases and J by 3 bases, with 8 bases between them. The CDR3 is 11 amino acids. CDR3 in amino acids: CSQGLYNEQFF. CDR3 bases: TGCAGTCAGGGGCTCTACAATGAGCAGTTCTTC.

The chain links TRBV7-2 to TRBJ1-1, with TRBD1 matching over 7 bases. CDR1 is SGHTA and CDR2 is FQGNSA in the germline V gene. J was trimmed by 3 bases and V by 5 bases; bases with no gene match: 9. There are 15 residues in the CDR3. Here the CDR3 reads CASSTGAGGYTEAFF. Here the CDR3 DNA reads TGTGCCAGCAGCACAGGGGCAGGAGGTTACACTGAAGCTTTCTTT.

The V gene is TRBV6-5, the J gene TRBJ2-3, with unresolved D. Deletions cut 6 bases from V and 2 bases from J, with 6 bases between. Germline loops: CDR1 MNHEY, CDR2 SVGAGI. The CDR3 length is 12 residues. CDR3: CASRDFTDTQYF. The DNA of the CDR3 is TGTGCCAGCAGAGACTTCACAGATACGCAGTATTTT.

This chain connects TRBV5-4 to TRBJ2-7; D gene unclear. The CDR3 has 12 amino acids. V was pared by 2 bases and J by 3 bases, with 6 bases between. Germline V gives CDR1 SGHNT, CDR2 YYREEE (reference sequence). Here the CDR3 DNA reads TGTGCCAGCAGCTTATCCCACTACGAGCAGTACTTC. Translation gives CASSLSHYEQYF.

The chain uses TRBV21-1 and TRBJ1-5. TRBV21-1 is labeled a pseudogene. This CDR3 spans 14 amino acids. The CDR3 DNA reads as TGTGCCAGCAGCTCCCGGCGGGATTATCAGCCCCAGCATTTT. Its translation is CASSSRRDYQPQHF.

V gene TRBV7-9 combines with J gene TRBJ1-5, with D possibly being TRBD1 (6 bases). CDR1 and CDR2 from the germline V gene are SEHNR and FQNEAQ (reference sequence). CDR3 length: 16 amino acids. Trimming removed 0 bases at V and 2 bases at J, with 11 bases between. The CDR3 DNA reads TGTGCCAGCAGCTTAGCGGGGGGGCTGGGCAATCAGCCCCAGCATTTT. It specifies CASSLAGGLGNQPQHF.

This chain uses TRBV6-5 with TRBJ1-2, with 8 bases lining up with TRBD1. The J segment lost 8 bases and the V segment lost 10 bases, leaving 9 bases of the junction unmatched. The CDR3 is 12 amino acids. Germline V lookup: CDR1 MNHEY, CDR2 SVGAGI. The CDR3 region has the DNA TGTGCCATCGAGGGACAGGTCGTAGGCTACACCTTC. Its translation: CAIEGQVVGYTF.

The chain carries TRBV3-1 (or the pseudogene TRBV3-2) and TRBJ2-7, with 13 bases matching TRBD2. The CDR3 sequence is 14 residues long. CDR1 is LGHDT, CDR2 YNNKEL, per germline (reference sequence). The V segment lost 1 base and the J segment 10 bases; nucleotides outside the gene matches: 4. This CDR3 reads CASSQGTSGGPQYF. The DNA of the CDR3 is TGTGCCAGCAGCCAAGGGACTAGCGGGGGTCCTCAGTACTTC.

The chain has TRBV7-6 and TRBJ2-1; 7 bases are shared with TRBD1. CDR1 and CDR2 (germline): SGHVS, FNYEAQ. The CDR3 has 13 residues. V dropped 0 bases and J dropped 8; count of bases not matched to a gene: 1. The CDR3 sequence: CASSLAGGDEQFF. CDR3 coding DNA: TGTGCCAGCAGCTTAGCAGGGGGCGATGAGCAGTTCTTC.

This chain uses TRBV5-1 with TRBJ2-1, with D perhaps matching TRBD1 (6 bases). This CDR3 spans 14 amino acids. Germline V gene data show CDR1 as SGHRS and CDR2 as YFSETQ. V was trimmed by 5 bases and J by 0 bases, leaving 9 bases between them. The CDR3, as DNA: TGCGCCAGCAGGGTAGGGGGCTCCTACAATGAGCAGTTCTTC. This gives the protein CASRVGGSYNEQFF.